Sequencing of this TCR beta chain was carried out in a study of blood T cell repertoires in COVID-19. Study-level background: Acute and convalescent COVID-19 samples came from the United States, Italy and Spain. PBMCs, B-cell-depleted T cells, or T cells were the source of the cDNA or gDNA that made up the material.

In the authors' workflow: Using reference gene primer amplification, nucleated cell counts were estimated. Using immunoSEQ multiplex PCR, the repertoire was profiled, and TCRdb retains in-frame clones only, with some absent. V and J calls and clone size are as listed in that table; D and trimming were resolved from the DNA. The profile shows 65,000 to 100,000 clones, 84% of them singletons. Germline values: CDR1 SQVTM, CDR2 ANQGSEA. J gave up 4 bases and V 6 bases, and 7 bases lay outside the gene matches. The CDR3 totals 14 residues. Sequenced: peripheral blood. The clonotype was recovered from a human donor in a cohort sampled during active COVID-19. This sequence joins TRBV29-1 and TRBJ2-3; 10 positions match TRBD1. The CDR3 here is CSVRTGGVADTQYF. DNA of the CDR3: TGCAGCGTGCGGACAGGGGGAGTCGCAGATACGCAGTATTTT.